The sequence of this T cell receptor beta chain was determined in a study of T cell repertoires and Cas9 in healthy adults. This clone came up once. The target antigen is unknown. Repertoires were generated with immunoSEQ multiplex PCR, while TCRdb's copy carries only in-frame clones and drops some. This sample carries tens of thousands of clones, roughly nine tenths of them seen once, and the ten largest clones take 0.69%. Broader study findings: Reportedly, SpCas9-reactive effector T cell proliferation and function were mitigated by SpCas9-reactive Tregs in vitro.

There are 17 residues in the CDR3. The junction had 7 bases not matched to a gene; V was cut back by 4 bases and J by 0 bases. The V gene's germline CDR1 is SEHNR and CDR2 FQNEAQ (reference sequence). Sequencing was carried out using CD4+ effector T cells (CD127+, CD25-, CD137-, CD154-) from PBMCs; culture status not recorded. The TCR was taken from a human donor in good health. The chain has TRBV7-9 and TRBJ2-1; TRBD2 matches 9 bases. CDR3 sequence (DNA): TGTGCCAGCAGCTCAGACCTAGCGGGGCCCTCCTACAATGAGCAGTTCTTC. Residues: CASSSDLAGPSYNEQFF.